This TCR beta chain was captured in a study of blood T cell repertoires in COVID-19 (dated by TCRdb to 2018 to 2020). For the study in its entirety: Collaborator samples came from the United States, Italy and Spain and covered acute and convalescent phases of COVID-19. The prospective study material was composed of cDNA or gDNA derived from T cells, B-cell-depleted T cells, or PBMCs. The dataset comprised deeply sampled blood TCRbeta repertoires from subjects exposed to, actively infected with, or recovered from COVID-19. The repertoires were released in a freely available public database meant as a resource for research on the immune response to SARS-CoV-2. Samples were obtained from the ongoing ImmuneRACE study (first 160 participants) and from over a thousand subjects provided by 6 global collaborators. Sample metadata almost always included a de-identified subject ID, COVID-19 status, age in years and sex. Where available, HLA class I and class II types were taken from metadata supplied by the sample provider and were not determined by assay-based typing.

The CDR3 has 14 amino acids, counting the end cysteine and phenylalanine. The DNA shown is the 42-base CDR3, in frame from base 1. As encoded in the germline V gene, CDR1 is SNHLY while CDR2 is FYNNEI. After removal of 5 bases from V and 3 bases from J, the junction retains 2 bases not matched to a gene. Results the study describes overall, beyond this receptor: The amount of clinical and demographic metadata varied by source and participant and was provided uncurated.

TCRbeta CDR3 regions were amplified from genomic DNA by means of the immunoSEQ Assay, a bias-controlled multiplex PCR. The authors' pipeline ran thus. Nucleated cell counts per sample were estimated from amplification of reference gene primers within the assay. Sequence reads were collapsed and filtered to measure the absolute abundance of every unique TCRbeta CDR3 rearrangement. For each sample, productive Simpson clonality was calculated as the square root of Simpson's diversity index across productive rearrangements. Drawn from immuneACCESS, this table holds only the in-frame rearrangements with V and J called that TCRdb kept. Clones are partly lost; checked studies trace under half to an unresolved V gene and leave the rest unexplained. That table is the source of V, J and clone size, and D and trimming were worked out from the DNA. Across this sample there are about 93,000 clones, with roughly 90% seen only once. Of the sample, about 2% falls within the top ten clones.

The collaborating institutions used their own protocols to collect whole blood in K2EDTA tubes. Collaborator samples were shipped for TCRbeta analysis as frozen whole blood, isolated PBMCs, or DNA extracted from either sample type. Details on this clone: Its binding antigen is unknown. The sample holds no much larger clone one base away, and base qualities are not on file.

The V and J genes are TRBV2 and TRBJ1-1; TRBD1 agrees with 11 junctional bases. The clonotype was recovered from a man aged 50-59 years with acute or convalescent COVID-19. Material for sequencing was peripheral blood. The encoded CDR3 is CASSRDRGDTEAFF. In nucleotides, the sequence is TGTGCCAGCAGTAGGGACAGGGGGGACACTGAAGCTTTCTTT.